These 21 T cell receptor beta chains were sequenced from one sample in a study of cytomegalovirus exposure and HLA in healthy donors. A multiplex PCR was run with 60 Vbeta primers and 13 Jbeta primers. The table came from immunoSEQ multiplex PCR; TCRdb's copy has only in-frame clones and leaves some out. Here the sample spans fewer than 200,000 clones, approximately 80% being singletons. Sequencing used PBMCs. These receptors were collected from a woman in her forties or fifties in good health and CMV-seropositive.

V usage is TRBV7-2 and J usage is TRBJ2-2, with TRBD1 identical over 9 bases. The CDR3 consists of 17 residues. Germline V lookup: CDR1 SGHTA, CDR2 FQGNSA. V shed 4 bases and J 5 bases; nucleotides not matched to a gene: 11. The CDR3 is CASSWDRAGLKTGELFF. The CDR3 DNA reads TGTGCCAGCAGCTGGGACAGGGCGGGATTAAAAACCGGGGAGCTGTTTTTT. The full variable domain, with the rest looked up from reference TRBV7-2 and TRBJ2-2, is GAGVSQSPSNKVTEKGKDVELRCDPISGHTALYWYRQSLGQGLEFLIYFQGNSAPDKSGLPSDRFSAERTGGSVSTLTIQRTQQEDSAVYLCASSWDRAGLKTGELFFGEGSRLTVL.

This chain connects TRBV5-4 to TRBJ2-1; 14 bases match TRBD2. Germline loops: CDR1 SGHNT, CDR2 YYREEE (reference sequence). The CDR3 is 16 amino acids. J gave up 7 bases and V 3 bases, and 6 bases lay outside the gene matches. CDR3 loop: CASSSGLAGGFNEQFF. The CDR3, as DNA: TGTGCCAGCAGCTCTGGACTAGCGGGGGGTTTTAATGAGCAGTTCTTC.

The V gene is TRBV7-9, the J gene TRBJ1-2; 8 bases align to TRBD1. Trimming cost V 5 bases and J 8 bases; bases outside gene matches: 10. Germline V CDR1 and CDR2: SEHNR, FQNEAQ (reference sequence). The CDR3 is 14 residues long. The CDR3 reads CASSPAGGIGGYTF. For the CDR3, the DNA is TGTGCCAGCAGCCCCGCAGGGGGCATTGGCGGCTACACCTTC.

This chain connects TRBV14 to TRBJ1-1; D is perhaps TRBD1 (5 bases). V shed 2 bases and J shed 8 bases, with 12 bases lying between them. CDR1 and CDR2 from the germline V gene are SGHDN and FVKESK. The CDR3 loop spans 13 amino acids. The CDR3 reads CASSQTTRQEAFF. CDR3 in DNA: TGTGCCAGCAGCCAAACGACCAGACAGGAAGCTTTCTTT.

This clone was recorded a few times. The chain combines TRBV7-2 with TRBJ2-7; 12 bases agree with TRBD2. The CDR3 has 16 amino acids. Trimming took 0 bases from V and 7 from J; bases not matched to a gene: 7. Germline lookup yields CDR1 SGHTA and CDR2 FQGNSA. The CDR3 here is CASSLARLAGAREQYF. CDR3 nucleotide sequence: TGTGCCAGCAGCTTAGCCAGACTAGCGGGAGCAAGGGAGCAGTACTTC. Using reference TRBV7-2 and TRBJ2-7 for the parts outside the CDR3, the full variable domain is GAGVSQSPSNKVTEKGKDVELRCDPISGHTALYWYRQSLGQGLEFLIYFQGNSAPDKSGLPSDRFSAERTGGSVSTLTIQRTQQEDSAVYLCASSLARLAGAREQYFGPGTRLTVT.

CDR3 coding DNA: TGTGCCAGCAGCTTGGCCACTTCAAGCATTAGCGGGAGTGGGAACGAGCAGTACTTC. It translates to CASSLATSSISGSGNEQYF. The rearrangement links TRBV5-5 to TRBJ2-7; 9 bases agree with TRBD2. CDR1 SGHKS and CDR2 YYEKEE come from the germline V gene (reference sequence). With V trimmed by 0 bases and J by 5 bases, 18 bases remained unmatched. The CDR3 runs to 19 residues. The complete variable domain, with remaining parts taken from reference TRBV5-5 and TRBJ2-7, reads DAGVTQSPTHLIKTRGQQVTLRCSPISGHKSVSWYQQVLGQGPQFIFQYYEKEERGRGNFPDRFSARQFPNYSSELNVNALLLGDSALYLCASSLATSSISGSGNEQYFGPGTRLTVT.

The chain links TRBV7-9 to TRBJ2-1, with 10 bases lining up with TRBD2. V dropped 4 bases and J dropped 5; count of bases not matched to a gene: 8. This CDR3 is built from 16 residues. Germline CDR1 and CDR2: SEHNR and FQNEAQ (reference sequence). The CDR3 protein is CASSSSGTSANNEQFF. CDR3 nucleotide sequence: TGTGCCAGCAGCTCCTCCGGGACTAGCGCCAACAATGAGCAGTTCTTC.

The genes are TRBV27 and TRBJ2-1; 7 bases agree with TRBD1. J was trimmed by 2 bases and V by 8 bases; bases with no gene match: 6. CDR3 length: 14 amino acids. In germline, CDR1 is MNHEY, CDR2 SMNVEV (reference sequence). CDR3 region: CASSRTGAYNEQFF. DNA of the CDR3: TGTGCCAGCTCTCGAACAGGGGCCTACAATGAGCAGTTCTTC.

This clone was counted a single time. This rearrangement joins TRBV11-3 to TRBJ2-5, with TRBD2 matching 14 bases. The trim removed 0 bases at V and 2 bases at J, leaving 2 bases unmatched. Germline CDR1 reads SGHNT; CDR2 reads YENEEA. The CDR3 contains 17 residues. CDR3 loop: CASSLDGTSGGQETQYF. CDR3 sequence (DNA): TGTGCCAGCAGCTTAGATGGGACTAGCGGGGGACAAGAGACCCAGTACTTC.

This clone was observed a handful of times. The V and J genes are TRBV19 and TRBJ2-7; 7 bases align to TRBD1. The CDR3 runs 15 residues. Germline assignment: CDR1 LNHDA and CDR2 SQIVND (reference sequence). Trimming cost V 4 bases and J 3 bases; bases outside gene matches: 9. The CDR3 reads CASSTTPTGVYEQYF. For the CDR3, the DNA is TGTGCCAGTAGTACGACCCCTACAGGGGTCTACGAGCAGTACTTC.

The chain employs TRBV4-1 and TRBJ2-2; D gene uncertain. The length of the CDR3 is 14 residues. The V and J ends lost 3 bases and 0 bases respectively, with 5 bases between them. Germline V CDR1 and CDR2: MGHRA, YSYEKL. The CDR3 loop reads CASSHSPNTGELFF. CDR3 sequence (DNA): TGCGCCAGCAGCCATTCTCCGAACACCGGGGAGCTGTTTTTT.

V is TRBV5-4 and J is TRBJ2-3; D unresolved. Germline V lookup: CDR1 SGHNT, CDR2 YYREEE (reference sequence). The CDR3 is 16 amino acids. The ends were cut back, 6 bases at V and 0 bases at J, with 17 bases in the middle. CDR3 sequence (DNA): TGTGCCAGCACTCCTAGGCCCTTTTCTAGCACAGATACGCAGTATTTT. It yields the protein CASTPRPFSSTDTQYF.

This clone was recorded only once. The chain has TRBV5-6 and TRBJ1-1, with D unresolved. The CDR3 is 15 amino acids. Germline values: CDR1 SGHDT, CDR2 YYEEEE. V shed 4 bases and J shed 0 bases, with 13 bases lying between them. CDR3 sequence reads: CASSPRQPMNTEAFF. The CDR3 DNA sequence: TGTGCCAGCAGCCCCAGGCAACCCATGAACACTGAAGCTTTCTTT. Together with reference TRBV5-6 and TRBJ1-1, the CDR3 gives the full variable domain: DAGVTQSPTHLIKTRGQQVTLRCSPKSGHDTVSWYQQALGQGPQFIFQYYEEEERQRGNFPDRFSGHQFPNYSSELNVNALLLGDSALYLCASSPRQPMNTEAFFGQGTRLTVV.

This chain joins TRBV25-1 and TRBJ1-2, with 7 bases fitting TRBD1. Unmatched junction bases numbered 6, after V lost 4 bases and J lost 4 bases. CDR3 length equals 14 residues. Germline V gives CDR1 MGHDK, CDR2 SYGVNS. The CDR3 nucleotides are TGTGCCAGCAGTGTGCCGGGACAGCCCTATGGCTACACCTTC. Its translation is CASSVPGQPYGYTF.

CDR3 region: CASSPIAGGVTDTQYF. The CDR3 nucleotides read TGTGCCAGCAGCCCAATAGCGGGGGGGGTCACAGATACGCAGTATTTT. The chain joins TRBV11-3 to TRBJ2-3; 11 positions match TRBD2. Per germline, CDR1 SGHNT and CDR2 YENEEA. J was trimmed by 2 bases and V by 5 bases; bases with no gene match: 6. This CDR3 region has 16 residues.

The chain combines TRBV28 with TRBJ2-7, with D perhaps matching TRBD1 (6 bases). In germline, CDR1 is MDHEN, CDR2 SYDVKM. The V and J ends lost 7 bases and 1 base respectively, with 29 bases between them. CDR3 length: 19 residues. In DNA form, the CDR3 reads TGTGCCAGCATTTCCCCGGGGCTCTCGACAGGTAGAACATCCTACGAGCAGTACTTC. This translates into CASISPGLSTGRTSYEQYF.

The rearrangement joins TRBV4-1 to TRBJ1-1; possible D gene TRBD1, 5 bases. The CDR3 sequence is 16 residues long. V lost 4 bases to trimming and J lost 3 bases, with 18 bases between them. CDR1 MGHRA and CDR2 YSYEKL come from the germline V gene. CDR3 loop: CASSPGRPGLYTEAFF. Written as DNA, the CDR3 is TGCGCCAGCAGCCCCGGTAGGCCGGGACTTTACACTGAAGCTTTCTTT.

The V call is TRBV9, the J call TRBJ2-7; 11 bases agree with TRBD1. Germline V gene lookup returns CDR1 SGDLS and CDR2 YYNGEE. V was clipped by 3 bases and J by 1 base; unmatched bases: 9. This CDR3 contains 17 residues. The CDR3 bases are TGTGCCAGCAGCGGACCGGGACAGGGGGTATTTTCCTACGAGCAGTACTTC. This gives the protein CASSGPGQGVFSYEQYF.

The V and J genes are TRBV7-8 and TRBJ2-2; 7 bases fit TRBD1. The ends lost 5 bases at V and 4 bases at J; junction bases unmatched: 10. CDR1 is SGHVS, CDR2 FQNEAQ, per germline. The CDR3 sequence is 16 residues long. The CDR3 nucleotides are TGTGCCAGCAGCAGGCGACAGGGCTCGTCCACCGGGGAGCTGTTTTTT. Translating it yields CASSRRQGSSTGELFF.

The rearrangement uses TRBV5-4 and TRBJ2-5; 9 positions match TRBD1. In germline, CDR1 is SGHNT, CDR2 YYREEE (reference sequence). V was clipped by 4 bases and J by 1 base; unmatched bases: 5. The CDR3 contains 15 residues. CDR3 sequence (DNA): TGTGCCAGCAGCCTGGGGGGACAGGGCCAAGAGACCCAGTACTTC. Its protein is CASSLGGQGQETQYF.

The rearrangement uses TRBV6-6 and TRBJ1-2; TRBD1 might be the D (6 bases). This CDR3 contains 14 residues. Looked up from germline, CDR1 is MNHNY and CDR2 is SVGAGI (reference sequence). Trimming cost V 7 bases and J 7 bases, with 19 bases left between them. The CDR3: CASNTPASGVGYTF. The CDR3, as DNA: TGTGCCAGCAATACCCCCGCATCAGGGGTTGGCTACACCTTC.